Following are 21 T cell receptor beta chains from one sample sequenced in a study of T-cell reconstitution after alpha-beta-depleted transplantation in children. The authors prepared the TCRbeta library with unique molecular identifiers. TCRdb re-called the PCR reads with MiXCR, one entry per CDR3 protein. The table includes some 600,000 distinct CDR3 sequences, 13% detected once. The material was PBMCs, mostly from graft donor cells, obtained 360 days after TCRalphabeta/CD19-depleted stem cell transplant. The receptors were sampled from a male patient between 10 and 17 years old who had a stem cell transplant for acute myeloid leukemia, so the T cells may come from the graft donor.

This clonotype was observed a handful of times. V and J are TRBV7-6 and TRBJ1-3; D is unclear. The germline CDR1 and CDR2 sequences are SGHVS and FNYEAQ. Trimming pared 0 bases from V and 1 base from J, leaving 7 bases between. The CDR3 is 15 residues long. DNA of the CDR3: TGTGCCAGCAGCTTAGCGCATTGGTCTGGAAACACCATATATTTT. Residues: CASSLAHWSGNTIYF.

This rearrangement joins TRBV20-1 to TRBJ2-3, with 8 bases lining up with TRBD2. V dropped 4 bases and J dropped 3; count of bases not matched to a gene: 18. Germline-derived CDR1 and CDR2 are DFQATT and SNEGSKA (reference sequence). The length of the CDR3 is 18 residues. The CDR3 sequence is CSATERGKRERGTDTQYF. CDR3 nucleotides: TGCAGTGCTACAGAGAGGGGGAAGCGGGAGAGAGGAACAGATACGCAGTATTTT.

This clonotype has a handful of counts. The chain combines TRBV7-9 with TRBJ2-7; 8 positions match TRBD2. Germline-derived CDR1 and CDR2 are SEHNR and FQNEAQ (reference sequence). This CDR3 has 15 residues. V lost 5 bases, J lost 3 bases, and 9 bases stayed unmatched. CDR3 protein: CASSPRGSGVYEQYF. CDR3 coding DNA: TGTGCCAGCAGCCCGCGGGGTAGCGGGGTCTACGAGCAGTACTTC.

This chain connects TRBV9 to TRBJ2-3; TRBD2 matches at 8 bases. The CDR3 length is 16 residues. V trimming: 7 bases; J trimming: 3 bases; junction bases outside the gene matches: 13. The germline V gene encodes CDR1 SGDLS and CDR2 YYNGEE. The CDR3 DNA follows: TGTGCCAGCGGGGAGAGGGGGACTAGTGGTACAGATACGCAGTATTTT. Translated: CASGERGTSGTDTQYF.

This clonotype was seen a few times. The chain employs TRBV7-9 and TRBJ2-3; unclear D gene. V was trimmed by 5 bases and J by 2 bases, leaving 11 bases between them. The germline CDR1 and CDR2 sequences are SEHNR and FQNEAQ (reference sequence). This CDR3 has 14 residues. The CDR3 nucleotides are TGTGCCAGCAGCCTGCCCCCGGACACAGATACGCAGTATTTT. Translation: CASSLPPDTDTQYF.

This clonotype was recorded at least ten times. J is TRBJ2-7 and V is TRBV20-1, with D perhaps TRBD2 (7 bases). The germline V gene encodes CDR1 DFQATT and CDR2 SNEGSKA (reference sequence). The CDR3 covers 14 residues. V was clipped by 5 bases and J by 7 bases, with 21 bases between them. The CDR3 spells CSARGGVFLREQYF. The CDR3 nucleotides read TGCAGTGCTCGAGGGGGGGTGTTCCTCAGAGAGCAGTACTTC.

This clonotype was seen only a few times. The rearrangement uses TRBV7-8 and TRBJ2-7, with D possibly matching TRBD1 (5 bases). The CDR3 totals 16 residues. Germline V gives CDR1 SGHVS, CDR2 FQNEAQ. V dropped 4 bases and J dropped 0 bases, with 16 bases sitting between them. In DNA, the CDR3 is TGTGCCAGCAGCTCAGCTGGACACAAAGCCTCCTACGAGCAGTACTTC. Translation gives CASSSAGHKASYEQYF.

The chain recombines TRBV11-2 with TRBJ2-1, with 12 nucleotides matching TRBD2. Germline CDR1 is SGHAT and CDR2 is FQNNGV. V shed 4 bases and J 9 bases; nucleotides not matched to a gene: 7. This CDR3 region has 15 residues. Written as DNA, the CDR3 is TGTGCCAGCAGCTCCACCGGACTAGCGGGACTTGAGCAGTTCTTC. Protein sequence: CASSSTGLAGLEQFF.

The chain links TRBV30 to TRBJ2-2, with TRBD2 matching over 11 bases. The CDR3 is 15 amino acids. Germline V gives CDR1 GTSNPN, CDR2 SVGIG (reference sequence). J lost 2 bases, V lost 5 bases, and 4 bases had no gene match. The CDR3 DNA follows: TGTGCCTGGTGGGGACTAGCGGTAAACACCGGGGAGCTGTTTTTT. Its translation: CAWWGLAVNTGELFF.

This clonotype has only a few counts. V is TRBV24-1 and J is TRBJ2-3, with 13 bases fitting TRBD2. There are 18 residues in the CDR3. The V and J ends lost 1 base and 6 bases, in that order; junction bases with no gene match: 9. Germline CDR1 reads KGHDR; CDR2 reads SFDVKD. CDR3 residues: CATSDFPAGTSGTDTQYF. In DNA, the CDR3 is TGTGCCACCAGTGATTTCCCCGCCGGGACTAGCGGGACGGATACGCAGTATTTT.

In nucleotides, the CDR3 is TGTGCCAGCAGACCACTAGGCATCAGGGGGCAGTACTTC. Its protein product is CASRPLGIRGQYF. V is TRBV28 and J is TRBJ2-7, with D possibly TRBD1 on 6 matching bases. This CDR3 is 13 amino acids long. Trimming stripped 6 bases from V and 9 bases from J, with 18 bases between. Germline loops: CDR1 MDHEN, CDR2 SYDVKM. Full variable domain (missing parts from reference TRBV28 and TRBJ2-7): DVKVTQSSRYLVKRTGEKVFLECVQDMDHENMFWYRQDPGLGLRLIYFSYDVKMKEKGDIPEGYSVSREKKERFSLILESASTNQTSMYLCASRPLGIRGQYFGPGTRLTVT.

The rearrangement links TRBV20-1 to TRBJ1-6, with D possibly matching TRBD1 (5 bases). The CDR3 runs to 17 residues. Germline CDR1 DFQATT, CDR2 SNEGSKA (reference sequence). V was clipped by 6 bases and J by 0 bases, with 18 bases between them. This chain's CDR3 is CSAPGQQESSYNSPLHF. CDR3 nucleotide sequence: TGCAGTGCCCCGGGCCAACAGGAGAGCTCCTATAATTCACCCCTCCACTTT.

V usage is TRBV5-5 and J usage is TRBJ2-7; D call uncertain. Trimming removed 2 bases at V and 5 bases at J, with 23 bases between. The CDR3 runs 17 residues. CDR1 is SGHKS, CDR2 YYEKEE, per germline (reference sequence). The chain's CDR3 is CASSLLDGNLLGDEQYF. DNA of the CDR3: TGTGCCAGCAGCTTACTTGACGGCAACCTCTTAGGCGACGAGCAGTACTTC.

The chain links TRBV28 to TRBJ2-5, with D maybe TRBD2 (5 bases). The CDR3 length is 15 residues. Trimming stripped 7 bases from V and 5 bases from J, with 20 bases between. Germline CDR1 and CDR2: MDHEN and SYDVKM. Here the CDR3 reads CASILRRALRETQYF. In nucleotides, the CDR3 is TGTGCCAGCATCCTCAGGCGGGCGTTACGGGAGACCCAGTACTTC.

The rearrangement joins TRBV20-1 to TRBJ2-7; TRBD2 is a possible D gene (5 bases). V lost 7 bases, J lost 6 bases, and 22 bases lay in between. Germline values: CDR1 DFQATT, CDR2 SNEGSKA (reference sequence). The CDR3 runs to 14 residues. CDR3 nucleotides: TGCAGTGTCCTCCAGGACTCTGTCAACTGCGAGCAGTACTTC. Its translation is CSVLQDSVNCEQYF.

This chain joins TRBV11-2 and TRBJ2-7, with D perhaps TRBD2 (7 bases). Trimming cost V 8 bases and J 1 base, with 12 bases left between them. The CDR3 consists of 13 residues. CDR1 SGHAT and CDR2 FQNNGV come from the germline V gene. The CDR3 nucleotides are TGTGCCAGCGAGGGGGGGCAGTCCTACGAGCAGTACTTC. Encoded protein: CASEGGQSYEQYF.

This clonotype appeared a few times. The genes are TRBV11-2 and TRBJ2-1; the D gene is possibly TRBD2 (5 bases). V lost 0 bases to trimming and J lost 3 bases, with 15 bases between them. CDR1 and CDR2 from the germline V gene are SGHAT and FQNNGV. The CDR3 covers 17 residues. This CDR3 reads CASSLESTVGVYNEQFF. The CDR3, as DNA: TGTGCCAGCAGCTTAGAAAGTACGGTGGGAGTCTACAATGAGCAGTTCTTC. The variable domain in full, completed from reference TRBV11-2 and TRBJ2-1, reads EAGVAQSPRYKIIEKRQSVAFWCNPISGHATLYWYQQILGQGPKLLIQFQNNGVVDDSQLPKDRFSAERLKGVDSTLKIQPAKLEDSAVYLCASSLESTVGVYNEQFFGPGTRLTVL.

This clonotype was counted only a few times. The rearrangement links TRBV11-2 to TRBJ2-1; TRBD2 matches at 13 bases. J gave up 10 bases and V 0 bases, and 18 bases lay outside the gene matches. The V gene's germline CDR1 is SGHAT and CDR2 FQNNGV. This CDR3 comprises 20 residues. CDR3 amino acids: CASSLDDVLGLAGQKSEQFF. The CDR3 DNA sequence: TGTGCCAGCAGCTTAGATGATGTCTTGGGACTAGCGGGACAGAAATCCGAGCAGTTCTTC.

This chain joins TRBV5-1 and TRBJ2-3; D possibly corresponds to TRBD2 (6 bases). This CDR3 comprises 15 residues. V was trimmed by 3 bases and J by 6 bases, leaving 17 bases between them. Germline CDR1 SGHRS, CDR2 YFSETQ. Here the CDR3 reads CASSSVRREEDTQYF. The CDR3 coding sequence is TGCGCCAGCAGCTCGGTGCGGAGGGAGGAGGATACGCAGTATTTT.

J is TRBJ2-5 and V is TRBV30, with 7 nucleotides matching TRBD2. The V gene end was trimmed by 4 bases and the J gene end by 4 bases; junction bases not matched to a gene: 3. Germline CDR1 reads GTSNPN; CDR2 reads SVGIG (reference sequence). This CDR3 contains 12 residues. The DNA for the CDR3 is TGTGCCTGGACCCCGGGGGGAGAGACCCAGTACTTC. This gives the protein CAWTPGGETQYF.

This clonotype was detected ten times or more. The chain has TRBV4-3 and TRBJ1-1; D is possibly TRBD1 (5 bases). Between the trimmed V and J ends, which lost 4 bases and 10 bases, there was a span of 16 bases. Germline lookup yields CDR1 LGHNA and CDR2 YSLEER. The CDR3 runs to 13 residues. CDR3 in DNA: TGCGCCAGCAGCCCGCTGGGCAGGGTCGGAGCTTTCTTT. Its protein product is CASSPLGRVGAFF.